The 3 T cell receptor beta chains listed next were all sequenced from one sample in a study of blood T cell repertoires in COVID-19. The protocol was immunoSEQ multiplex PCR, while the TCRdb copy is restricted to in-frame clones and leaves out a portion. The table lists nearly 50,000 clones, over 80% of them singletons. Sequencing was done on a sample of peripheral blood. Every receptor here comes from a woman aged 80 or older with COVID-19, enrolled during active disease.

The V and J genes are TRBV28 and TRBJ2-1, with 11 bases lining up with TRBD2. The V segment lost 7 bases and the J segment 10 bases; nucleotides outside the gene matches: 18. This CDR3 is 17 amino acids long. Per germline, CDR1 MDHEN and CDR2 SYDVKM. The CDR3 protein is CASILVVAGGPPREQFF. In nucleotides, the CDR3 is TGTGCCAGCATTCTCGTAGTAGCGGGAGGGCCTCCTCGGGAGCAGTTCTTC.

The CDR3 is CASSYGGGALVEAFF. The CDR3 DNA reads TGTGCCAGCAGTTACGGGGGGGGCGCGTTGGTTGAAGCTTTCTTT. The gene calls are TRBV6-5 and TRBJ1-1; the D gene is possibly TRBD1 (6 bases). The V end was cut by 2 bases, the J end by 7 bases, with 17 bases between. This CDR3 is built from 15 residues. Germline CDR1 MNHEY, CDR2 SVGAGI.

V is TRBV5-1 and J is TRBJ1-1, with D maybe TRBD1 (5 bases). V lost 4 bases and J lost 2, with 9 bases in between. The CDR3 has 13 residues. The V gene's germline CDR1 is SGHRS and CDR2 YFSETQ. CDR3 nucleotide sequence: TGCGCCAGCAGCCAGGGCATCAACACTGAAGCTTTCTTT. Translating it yields CASSQGINTEAFF.